This T cell receptor (beta chain) is drawn from a study of graft-versus-host responses after intestinal transplantation. Turning to the study itself: Tacrolimus plus steroids were given to all recipients for two to three years, preceded by anti-thymocyte globulin induction. Study results and caveats: Researchers found GvH clones in recipient marrow, and some showed up first in ileum or blood.

This CDR3 region has 15 residues. Points on this clone: Its antigen is not known.

Sequencing used immunoSEQ multiplex PCR; TCRdb keeps in-frame clones, though not all of them. Among 80,000 to 95,000 clones listed, roughly 91% were seen once. The specimen comprised unstimulated CD8+ T cells sorted from spleen or lymph node cells, sampled before intestinal transplant. The sequence came from a human donor who received an intestinal transplant. This chain connects TRBV21-1 to TRBJ2-7; TRBD2, the D gene given by the table, was not confirmed from the DNA. TRBV21-1 is tagged as a pseudogene. Written as DNA, the CDR3 is TGTGCCAGCAGCAAAGGAGAGGAGGGGAACTACGAGCAGTACTTC. Translation: CASSKGEEGNYEQYF.